The table lists the clone carrying this TCR beta chain with a count of one. The source of the sample is a study of graft-versus-host responses after intestinal transplantation. Overall study: Once they had received anti-thymocyte globulin induction, all recipients took tacrolimus and steroids for three to four years.

TCRdb keeps only in-frame clones here, not all; method: immunoSEQ multiplex PCR. The sample has some 25,000 clones, approximately 40% seen once; the top ten hold about 0.66%. This CDR3 has 14 amino acids. The V gene's germline CDR1 is MNHNS and CDR2 SASEGT. V lost 8 bases, J lost 4 bases, and 17 bases lay in between. The TCR originated in a human patient who received an intestinal transplant. The chain is built from TRBV6-1 and TRBJ1-2, with a weak D call TRBD1 (6 bases). The sequences come from alloreactive CD4+ T cells from a mixed lymphocyte reaction culture, collected before intestinal transplant. Subset given: CFSE-low proliferating T cells sorted from roughly 6-day pre-transplant mixed lymphocyte reaction (GvH or HvG direction). The CDR3 is CASHGQGLSYGYTF. Here the CDR3 DNA reads TGTGCCAGCCACGGGCAGGGGCTTTCCTATGGCTACACCTTC.